This T cell receptor (beta chain) was sequenced in a study of PD-1 blockade in classical Hodgkin lymphoma. Repertoires were generated with immunoSEQ multiplex PCR, while TCRdb's copy carries only in-frame clones and drops some. The sample includes about 94,000 clones, approximately 94% seen only once; the top ten take around 2%. Study-level results: Reports described newly diagnosed patients as having lower baseline TCR diversity than healthy donors. CD4+ TCR diversity climbed significantly by C4D1, unlike CD8+ TCR diversity.

Trimming took 2 bases from V and 9 from J; bases not matched to a gene: 13. The CDR3 totals 17 residues. The time point is: cycle 4 day 1 (C4D1), after 5 to 7 weeks of nivolumab. Each patient experienced a relapse that followed autologous stem cell transplantation, and brentuximab vedotin exposure varied. Points on this clone: What it binds is not known.

This chain links TRBV23-1 with TRBJ2-7; TRBD2 matches 13 bases. Being an ORF, TRBV23-1 has a function that is uncertain. The receptor's source is a human donor with classical Hodgkin lymphoma. Sequenced material: peripheral blood mononuclear cells (PBMCs), taken before the fourth cycle of nivolumab. For the CDR3, the DNA is TGCGCCAGCAGTCAAACTAGCGGGAGGGCCCACCCGCAAGGGCAGTACTTC. As protein: CASSQTSGRAHPQGQYF.